Described below is a single T cell receptor beta chain sequence and its context. What it binds is unknown. The data were taken from a study of blood T cells in healthy people across ages. Next came a second PCR, run for about 6 to 12 cycles, which used a sample-barcoded 5' primer along with a J-beta primer mix. Every cDNA molecule carried a tag from a template-switch adaptor bearing 12 random nucleotides. Every sample produced at least 2.5 million CDR3-containing paired-end reads. TCRdb re-called the 5' RACE reads with MiXCR, one entry per CDR3 protein. Of over a million distinct CDR3 sequences listed, approximately 43% are singletons. Notes on the study in general: Older age coincided with a roughly linear decline in TCR beta diversity per million T cells. Strong correlation was found linking TCR beta diversity to naive T cell percentage.

The sequence came from a woman under 30 in good health. Sequencing was carried out using blood.

The CDR3 reads CTTGREGYGYTF. Written as DNA, the CDR3 is TGCACCACGGGCAGAGAGGGCTATGGCTACACCTTC. The chain couples TRBV29-1 to TRBJ1-2, with unresolved D. Germline V gene data show CDR1 as SQVTM and CDR2 as ANQGSEA. The CDR3 covers 12 residues. Based on the CDR3 plus reference TRBV29-1 and TRBJ1-2, the full variable domain is SAVISQKPSRDICQRGTSLTIQCQVDSQVTMMFWYRQQPGQSLTLIATANQGSEATYESGFVIDKFPISRPNLTFSTLTVSNMSPEDSSIYLCTTGREGYGYTFGSGTRLTVV.